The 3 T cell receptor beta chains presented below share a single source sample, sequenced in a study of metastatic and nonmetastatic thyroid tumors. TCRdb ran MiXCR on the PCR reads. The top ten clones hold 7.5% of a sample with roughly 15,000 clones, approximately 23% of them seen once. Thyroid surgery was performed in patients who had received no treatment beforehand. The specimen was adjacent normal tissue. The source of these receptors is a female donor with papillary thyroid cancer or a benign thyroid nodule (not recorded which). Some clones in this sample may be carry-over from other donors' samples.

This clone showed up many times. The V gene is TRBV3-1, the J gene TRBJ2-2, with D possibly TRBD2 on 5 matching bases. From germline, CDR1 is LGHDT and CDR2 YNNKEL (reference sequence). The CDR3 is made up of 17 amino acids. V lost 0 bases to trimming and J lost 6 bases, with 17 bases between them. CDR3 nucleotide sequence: TGTGCCAGCAGCCAAGATTATTTAGGAGGATCCCCCGGGGAGCTGTTTTTT. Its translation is CASSQDYLGGSPGELFF. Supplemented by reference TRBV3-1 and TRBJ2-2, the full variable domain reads DTAVSQTPKYLVTQMGNDKSIKCEQNLGHDTMYWYKQDSKKFLKIMFSYNNKELIINETVPNRFSPKSPDKAHLNLHINSLELGDSAVYFCASSQDYLGGSPGELFFGEGSRLTVL.

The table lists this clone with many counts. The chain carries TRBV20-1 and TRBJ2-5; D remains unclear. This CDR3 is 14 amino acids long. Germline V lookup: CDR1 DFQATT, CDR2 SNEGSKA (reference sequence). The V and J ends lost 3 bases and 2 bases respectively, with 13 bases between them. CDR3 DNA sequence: TGCAGTGCTAGTTCGTCTTGGCAGCAAGAGACCCAGTACTTC. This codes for CSASSSWQQETQYF.

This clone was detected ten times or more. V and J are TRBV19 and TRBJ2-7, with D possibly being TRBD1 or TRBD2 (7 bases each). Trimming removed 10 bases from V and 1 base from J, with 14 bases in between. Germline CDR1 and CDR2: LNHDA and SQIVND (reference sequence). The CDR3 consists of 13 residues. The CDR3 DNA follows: TGTGCCACCAGGGGGGGGGCATCCTACGAGCAGTACTTC. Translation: CATRGGASYEQYF.